The sample holds a few counts of the clone carrying this T cell receptor beta chain. The data are from a study of patients and donors after allogeneic stem cell transplantation. TCRdb passed the RT-PCR reads through MiXCR, listing each CDR3 protein once. The sample gives 410,000 or so distinct CDR3 sequences, about a sixth of which show up once; less than 9.5% is in the top ten. Per the germline V gene, CDR1 is SGHRS and CDR2 is YFSETQ. CDR3 size: 13 residues. With 4 bases removed from V and 1 base from J, the gap between germline ends came to 8 bases. V is TRBV5-1 and J is TRBJ2-5, with D possibly called TRBD1 or TRBD2 (5 bases each). Material for sequencing was blood, either unsorted or a sorted T cell fraction (not recorded which). The TCR sequence derives from a human donor who was either an allogeneic HSCT recipient or a stem cell or donor lymphocyte infusion donor (not recorded which). It is not recorded whose cells these are; they may come from a transplant donor. The CDR3 loop is CASSDGTQETQYF. CDR3 DNA sequence: TGCGCCAGCAGCGACGGGACCCAAGAGACCCAGTACTTC.